The next 13 T cell receptor beta chains were all read from a single sample in a study of spatial heterogeneity in lung cancer. TCRdb called the 5' RACE reads again in MiXCR, with one record for every CDR3 protein. The table lists about 94,000 distinct CDR3 sequences, 15% to 20% of them singletons, with 21% in the top ten. Time point given: blood at routine non-recurrence follow-up after resection. Sequences were derived from PBMCs, sampled at follow-up. These receptors were taken from a male donor with early-stage non-small cell lung cancer.

The rearrangement uses TRBV9 and TRBJ2-3; D assignment may be TRBD1 or TRBD2 (5 bases each). The germline V gene has CDR1 SGDLS and CDR2 YYNGEE. This CDR3 is built from 14 residues. The V gene lost 4 bases and the J gene lost 6 bases, with 15 bases spanning the gap. CDR3 nucleotide sequence: TGTGCCAGCAGCCCCGGGACCCTAACCGATACGCAGTATTTT. Encoded protein: CASSPGTLTDTQYF. The full variable domain, its missing parts supplied by reference TRBV9 and TRBJ2-3, is DSGVTQTPKHLITATGQRVTLRCSPRSGDLSVYWYQQSLDQGLQFLIQYYNGEERAKGNILERFSAQQFPDLHSELNLSSLELGDSALYFCASSPGTLTDTQYFGPGTRLTVL.

This clonotype has just a few counts. This chain links TRBV5-1 with TRBJ2-7; D is possibly TRBD2 (5 bases). The CDR3 extends over 14 amino acids. The V gene's germline CDR1 is SGHRS and CDR2 YFSETQ. V shed 1 base and J shed 5 bases, with 13 bases lying between them. CDR3 nucleotide sequence: TGCGCCAGCAGCTTGCGGTCGGGGAGCGACGAGCAGTACTTC. It specifies CASSLRSGSDEQYF.

The chain recombines TRBV27 with TRBJ1-1; D gene uncertain. The germline V and J ends were trimmed by 2 bases and 0 bases, with 4 bases remaining between them. The length of the CDR3 is 13 residues. The germline V gene encodes CDR1 MNHEY and CDR2 SMNVEV (reference sequence). This chain's CDR3 is CASSLKMNTEAFF. The CDR3 coding sequence is TGTGCCAGCAGTTTAAAGATGAACACTGAAGCTTTCTTT.

The table lists this clonotype with many counts. The V gene is TRBV12-3 or TRBV12-4, the J gene TRBJ1-1; D perhaps matches TRBD1 (6 bases). The CDR3 is made up of 16 amino acids. V lost 6 bases to trimming and J lost 1 base, with 18 bases between them. The CDR3 nucleotides are TGTGCCAGCAGACCCCGGGACACGTCCAAGAACACTGAAGCTTTCTTT. Protein sequence: CASRPRDTSKNTEAFF.

The gene calls are TRBV20-1 and TRBJ2-3, with 8 bases fitting TRBD2. The CDR3 contains 15 residues. The germline V gene has CDR1 DFQATT and CDR2 SNEGSKA (reference sequence). The trim removed 4 bases at V and 3 bases at J, leaving 9 bases unmatched. CDR3 region: CSATGGPGMTDTQYF. The DNA for the CDR3 is TGCAGTGCTACGGGAGGGCCGGGGATGACAGATACGCAGTATTTT.

The chain has TRBV5-1 and TRBJ2-7; D is possibly TRBD1 (5 bases). Per germline, CDR1 SGHRS and CDR2 YFSETQ. With 4 bases removed from V and 0 bases from J, the gap between germline ends came to 8 bases. The CDR3 consists of 13 residues. In DNA, the CDR3 is TGCGCCAGCAGCGTGGACAACTCCTACGAGCAGTACTTC. Translation: CASSVDNSYEQYF.

V and J are TRBV3-1 and TRBJ2-7; TRBD1 matches 10 bases. CDR1 LGHDT and CDR2 YNNKEL come from the germline V gene (reference sequence). The CDR3 is 15 amino acids. Trimming removed 1 base from V and 1 base from J; junction bases left unmatched: 1. The CDR3 protein is CASSQGQGASYEQYF. In DNA, the CDR3 is TGTGCCAGCAGCCAAGGACAGGGGGCATCCTACGAGCAGTACTTC.

The chain uses TRBV20-1 and TRBJ2-3, with 7 bases identical to TRBD1. The CDR3 sequence is 13 residues long. Germline V CDR1 and CDR2: DFQATT, SNEGSKA (reference sequence). J was trimmed by 3 bases and V by 6 bases; bases with no gene match: 6. CDR3 DNA: TGCAGTGCAGGACAGGCCTGGACAGATACGCAGTATTTT. It specifies CSAGQAWTDTQYF.

This clonotype was recorded many times. The V and J genes are TRBV7-9 and TRBJ2-5, with D perhaps being TRBD1 or TRBD2 (5 bases each). The CDR3 loop spans 15 amino acids. The V end was cut by 3 bases, the J end by 1 base, with 12 bases between. Germline V gene lookup returns CDR1 SEHNR and CDR2 FQNEAQ (reference sequence). The CDR3 spells CASSFLSGTQETQYF. For the CDR3, the DNA is TGTGCCAGCAGCTTTCTCTCCGGGACCCAAGAGACCCAGTACTTC.

This chain links TRBV7-2 with TRBJ2-2, with D perhaps TRBD2 (6 bases). There are 12 residues in the CDR3. Trimming took 5 bases from V and 7 from J, leaving 8 bases between them. CDR1 SGHTA and CDR2 FQGNSA come from the germline V gene. The CDR3 region is CASSRELGELFF. The CDR3 DNA is TGTGCCAGCAGCCGGGAGCTCGGGGAGCTGTTTTTT.

The V gene is TRBV12-3 or TRBV12-4, the J gene TRBJ2-1; 9 bases fit TRBD2. J gave up 4 bases and V 8 bases, and 9 bases lay outside the gene matches. The length of the CDR3 is 15 residues. The CDR3: CASVAGVRIYNEQFF. As DNA, the CDR3 is TGTGCCAGCGTAGCGGGAGTGCGTATTTACAATGAGCAGTTCTTC.

The chain combines TRBV21-1 with TRBJ1-2. TRBV21-1 is a listed pseudogene. The CDR3 runs to 15 residues. CDR3 sequence: CASTNGPEGPYGYTF. The CDR3 coding sequence is TGTGCCAGCACCAACGGGCCTGAGGGGCCCTATGGCTACACCTTC.

At least ten counts were recorded for this clonotype. V is TRBV6-1 and J is TRBJ1-2; no definite D call. Per the germline V gene, CDR1 is MNHNS and CDR2 is SASEGT. V lost 0 bases and J lost 7, with 9 bases in between. The length of the CDR3 is 13 residues. CDR3 sequence reads: CASSEAPGRGYTF. The CDR3 DNA reads as TGTGCCAGCAGTGAAGCTCCGGGTCGTGGCTACACCTTC.